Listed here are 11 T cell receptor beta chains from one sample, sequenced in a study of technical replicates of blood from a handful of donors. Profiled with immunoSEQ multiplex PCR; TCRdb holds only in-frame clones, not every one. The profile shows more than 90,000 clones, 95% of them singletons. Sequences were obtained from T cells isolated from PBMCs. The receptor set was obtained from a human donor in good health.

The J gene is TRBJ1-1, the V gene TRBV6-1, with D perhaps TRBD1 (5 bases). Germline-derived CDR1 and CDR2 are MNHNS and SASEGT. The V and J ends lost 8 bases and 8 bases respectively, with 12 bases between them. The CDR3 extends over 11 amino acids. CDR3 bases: TGTGCCAGCGTCCTCAACAGGGAAGCTTTCTTT. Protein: CASVLNREAFF.

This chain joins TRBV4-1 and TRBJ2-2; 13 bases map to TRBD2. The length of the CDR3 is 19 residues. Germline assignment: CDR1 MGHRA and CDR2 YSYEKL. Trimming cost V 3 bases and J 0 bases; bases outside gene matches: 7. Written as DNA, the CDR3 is TGCGCCAGCAGCCAGACGGGACTAGCGGGACGGGCGAACACCGGGGAGCTGTTTTTT. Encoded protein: CASSQTGLAGRANTGELFF.

The CDR3 region is CASRSTSDRTDTQYF. CDR3 in DNA: TGTGCCAGCAGGTCCACTAGCGACCGCACAGATACGCAGTATTTT. The rearrangement joins TRBV5-4 to TRBJ2-3, with 7 bases aligning to TRBD2. CDR1 and CDR2 (germline): SGHNT, YYREEE (reference sequence). The trim removed 5 bases at V and 1 base at J, leaving 7 bases unmatched. The CDR3 runs 15 residues.

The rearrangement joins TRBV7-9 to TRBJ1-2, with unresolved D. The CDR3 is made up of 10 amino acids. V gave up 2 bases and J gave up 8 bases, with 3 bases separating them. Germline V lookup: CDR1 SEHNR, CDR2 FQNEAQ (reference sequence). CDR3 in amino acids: CASSLSGYTF. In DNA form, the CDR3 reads TGTGCCAGCAGCTTATCAGGCTACACCTTC.

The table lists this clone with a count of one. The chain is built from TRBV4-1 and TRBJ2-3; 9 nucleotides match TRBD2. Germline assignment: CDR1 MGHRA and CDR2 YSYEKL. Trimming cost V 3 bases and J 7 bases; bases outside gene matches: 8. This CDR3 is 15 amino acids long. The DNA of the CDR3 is TGCGCCAGCAGCCACCCGGGACTAGCCACCCATACGCAGTATTTT. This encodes CASSHPGLATHTQYF.

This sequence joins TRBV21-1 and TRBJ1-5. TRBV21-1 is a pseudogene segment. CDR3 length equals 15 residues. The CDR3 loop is CASSKGRGSNQPQHF. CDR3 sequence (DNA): TGTGCCAGCAGCAAAGGTAGAGGGAGTAATCAGCCCCAGCATTTT.

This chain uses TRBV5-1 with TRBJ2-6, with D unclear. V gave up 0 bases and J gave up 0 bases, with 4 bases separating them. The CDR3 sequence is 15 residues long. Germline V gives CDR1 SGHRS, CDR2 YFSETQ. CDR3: CASSLEASGANVLTF. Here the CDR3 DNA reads TGCGCCAGCAGCTTGGAAGCCTCTGGGGCCAACGTCCTGACTTTC.

The chain's CDR3 is CASRPDSALYEQYF. In DNA form, the CDR3 reads TGTGCCAGCAGACCTGACAGCGCACTCTACGAGCAGTACTTC. The rearrangement uses TRBV6-5 and TRBJ2-7; D is perhaps TRBD1 (5 bases). Germline-derived CDR1 and CDR2 are MNHEY and SVGAGI. The CDR3 length is 14 residues. Trimming took off 6 bases at V and 3 bases at J, with 15 bases between the two ends.

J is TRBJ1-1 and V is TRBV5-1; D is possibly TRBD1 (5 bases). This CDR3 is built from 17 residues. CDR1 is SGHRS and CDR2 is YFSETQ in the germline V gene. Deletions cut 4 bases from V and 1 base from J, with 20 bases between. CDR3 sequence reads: CASSRSPKTAGNTEAFF. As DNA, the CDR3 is TGCGCCAGCAGCCGCAGCCCGAAGACAGCAGGGAACACTGAAGCTTTCTTT.

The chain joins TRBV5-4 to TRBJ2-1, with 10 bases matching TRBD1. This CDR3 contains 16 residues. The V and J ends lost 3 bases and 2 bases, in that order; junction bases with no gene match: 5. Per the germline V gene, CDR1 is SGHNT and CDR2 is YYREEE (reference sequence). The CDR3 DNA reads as TGTGCCAGCAGCTCGAAGACAGGGGGCCCCTACAATGAGCAGTTCTTC. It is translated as CASSSKTGGPYNEQFF.

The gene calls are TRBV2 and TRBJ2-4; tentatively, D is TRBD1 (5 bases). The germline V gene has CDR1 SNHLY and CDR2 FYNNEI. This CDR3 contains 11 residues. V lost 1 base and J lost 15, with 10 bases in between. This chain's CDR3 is CASSEDARGYF. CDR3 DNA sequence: TGTGCCAGCAGTGAAGACGCAAGGGGGTACTTC.